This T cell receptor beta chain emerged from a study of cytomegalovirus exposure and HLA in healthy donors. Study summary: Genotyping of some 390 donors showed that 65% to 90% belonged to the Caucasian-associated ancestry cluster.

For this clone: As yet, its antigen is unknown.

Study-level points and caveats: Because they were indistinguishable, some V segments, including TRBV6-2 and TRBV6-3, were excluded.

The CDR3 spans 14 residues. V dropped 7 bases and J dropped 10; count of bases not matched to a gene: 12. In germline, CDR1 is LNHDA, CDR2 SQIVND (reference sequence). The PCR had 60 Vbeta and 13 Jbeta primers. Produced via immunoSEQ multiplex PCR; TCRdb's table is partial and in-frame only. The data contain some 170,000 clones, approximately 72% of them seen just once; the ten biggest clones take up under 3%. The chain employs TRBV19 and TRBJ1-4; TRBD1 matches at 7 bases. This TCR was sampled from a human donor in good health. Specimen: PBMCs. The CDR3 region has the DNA TGTGCCAGTAATCCCGGGAGACAGGGATCAAAACTGTTTTTT. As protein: CASNPGRQGSKLFF.